This T cell receptor (beta chain) was captured in a study of T-cell memory formation after mild COVID-19. Across the whole study: Most TCR clusters belonged to a single donor. The study's findings and limits: Contracting CD4+ clones were located mainly in CM and EM, and CD8+ clones in EMRA. Unconfirmed was the SARS-CoV-2 specificity of second-wave clones that peaked on day 37.

V was pared by 6 bases and J by 6 bases, with 11 bases between. Germline V gene lookup returns CDR1 ENHRY and CDR2 SYGVKD. The CDR3 is 13 amino acids. TCR alpha and TCR beta cDNA libraries carrying sample barcodes and UMIs came from 5'RACE with constant-segment primers. TCRdb re-derived calls from the 5' RACE reads in MiXCR, one entry per CDR3 protein. The data contain 300,000 to 350,000 distinct CDR3 sequences, about 13% of them singletons. This clonotype was seen repeatedly, ten times or more. Its antigen is undetermined. The clonotype was recovered from a young man who had mild COVID-19 (a few samples of this study predate the infection). Cell type and time point are not known. Input material: PBMCs or a T cell subset sorted from them (not recorded which). J is TRBJ2-2 and V is TRBV10-3; D is uncertain. The CDR3 here is CAISPRLSGELFF. CDR3 nucleotide sequence: TGTGCCATCAGCCCCCGACTCTCCGGGGAGCTGTTTTTT.